This TCR beta chain comes out of a study of early T cells in non-severe SARS-CoV-2 infection (dated by TCRdb to 2020 to 2023). Regarding the study in general: Because TCR sequencing relied on bulk RNA taken from unsorted whole blood, pairing of alpha and beta chains was not possible.

The study at large found these results: VDJdb matching was skewed toward anti-spike CD8 responses and likely underestimated virus-specific expansions by missing private and CD4 specificities.

Library preparation used 5' RACE. Instrument used: NextSeq 500. The TCR library protocol attached unique molecular identifiers to individual cDNA molecules to correct for sequencing error and PCR bias. Both TCR alpha and beta chains were sequenced, and tight co-correlation was observed between alpha and beta sequence abundances in each sample. Per the authors' processing: Decombinator V4 was used to annotate the V gene, J gene and CDR3 of the TCR sequences. TCRs were defined as expanded if a significant change between any two time points was detected under a Poisson model with p below 0.0001. TCR abundances were normalised to the total number of TCRs sequenced per sample and were expressed as counts per million. TRAV1-2 paired with TRAJ12, TRAJ20 or TRAJ33 defined MAIT TCRs, while TRAV10 paired with TRAJ18 defined iNKT TCRs. VDJdb, accessed 1 November 2021, was searched for CMV, EBV and SARS-CoV-2 annotated TCRs, with TCRs annotated for multiple antigens excluded. In-frame beta chains were kept once TCRdb had trimmed the public reads at Q25 with fastp and called clones with MiXCR. Rows with one shared CDR3 protein collapse into an entry with the most common genes and DNA. Here the V and J calls rest on TCRdb's processing, not on the authors' analysis. The sample data list about 66,000 distinct CDR3 sequences, and approximately 9% of these were observed just once. About 3.5% of the sample goes to the ten largest clones.

The study was a case-control design nested within a healthcare worker cohort in London, UK, with weekly nasopharyngeal swab PCR tests and blood sampling. Healthcare workers were enrolled in the week of the UK lockdown, from 23 to 31 March 2020, and were followed every week for up to roughly 15 weeks. The germline ends are 11 bases apart after V is trimmed by 5 bases and J by 6 bases. Reading from cysteine to phenylalanine, the CDR3 counts 14 amino acids. Left in the record is the CDR3 DNA by itself, 42 bases read in frame from the first base. CDR1 and CDR2 are read off the germline V gene as MNHEY and SVGAGI. This clonotype was picked up a small number of times. What antigen it recognizes has not been identified. Base qualities were left out, and no much larger clone turns up one base away.

The sequencing sample was made of whole blood. The receptor was isolated from an adult who was a healthcare worker with PCR-confirmed SARS-CoV-2 infection or an uninfected control (not recorded which). The chain was built from TRBV6-5 and TRBJ1-6, with TRBD1 tentatively as D gene (5 bases match). The CDR3 loop reads CASSPGTGNSPLHF. The DNA sequence is given as TGTGCCAGCAGTCCCGGGACTGGTAATTCACCCCTCCACTTT.